The 24 T cell receptor beta chains below come from one sample, sequenced in a study of metastatic and nonmetastatic thyroid tumors. TCRdb recomputed clones from the PCR reads via MiXCR. The data contain about 62,000 clones, about 4% of them singletons. There were no patients who had received any treatment before thyroid surgery. The sample taken for sequencing was blood. The receptors were gathered from a female donor with papillary thyroid cancer or a benign thyroid nodule (not recorded which). Some clones in this sample may be carry-over from other donors' samples.

A remark on this clone: A read error may produce the germline difference seen at one junction end. The rearrangement uses TRBV5-4 and TRBJ1-2, with D tentatively TRBD1 (6 bases). Germline V gene lookup returns CDR1 SGHNT and CDR2 YYREEE (reference sequence). The CDR3 consists of 13 residues. CDR3 sequence (DNA): TGTGCCAACAGAGTCTCAGGGGTGTATGGCTACGCCTTC. Translating gives CANRVSGVYGYAF. Full variable domain (outside the CDR3, taken from reference TRBV5-4 and TRBJ1-2): ETGVTQSPTHLIKTRGQQVTLRCSSQSGHNTVSWYQQALGQGPQFIFQYYREEENGRGNFPPRFSGLQFPNYSSELNVNALELDDSALYLCANRVSGVYGYAFGSGTRLTVV.

As concerns this clone: This may be a read error: a much more frequent sequence differs by one nucleotide. The same CDR3 arises from other DNA sequences in this sample as well. This chain links TRBV19 with TRBJ2-4; 8 bases are a match to TRBD2. Losses at the gene ends were 6 bases for V and 5 bases for J; bases not matched to a gene: 3. The CDR3 consists of 13 residues. Per the germline V gene, CDR1 is LNHDA and CDR2 is SQIVND (reference sequence). CDR3 amino acids: CASRGLGENIQYF. CDR3 nucleotides: TGTGCCAGTAGGGGACTAGGGGAAAACATTCAGTACTTC.

At least ten counts were recorded for this clone. The rearrangement uses TRBV15 and TRBJ2-3; the match to TRBD1 covers 7 bases. V dropped 5 bases and J dropped 1; count of bases not matched to a gene: 3. CDR3 length: 14 amino acids. The V gene's germline CDR1 is LNHNV and CDR2 YYDKDF (reference sequence). The CDR3 DNA follows: TGTGCCACCAGCGCAGGACAGGGCACAGATACGCAGTATTTT. This translates into CATSAGQGTDTQYF.

This clone was seen many times. V and J are TRBV20-1 and TRBJ1-3; D gene ambiguous. Per germline, CDR1 DFQATT and CDR2 SNEGSKA (reference sequence). This CDR3 has 14 amino acids. V lost 2 bases to trimming and J lost 0 bases, with 8 bases between them. The chain's CDR3 is CSARSPISGNTIYF. The CDR3, as DNA: TGCAGTGCTAGATCGCCGATCTCTGGAAACACCATATATTTT.

This clone showed up just a few times. This rearrangement joins TRBV6-1 to TRBJ1-1, with D possibly matching TRBD1 (6 bases). The germline gives CDR1 MNHNS, CDR2 SASEGT. Trimming shortened V by 5 bases and J by 7 bases, and 20 bases separated the two germline ends. The CDR3 totals 15 residues. The CDR3 protein is CASSLTGKGGGEAFF. CDR3 bases: TGTGCCAGCAGTCTGACAGGTAAGGGAGGTGGTGAAGCTTTCTTT.

With regard to this clone: The conserved final phenylalanine or tryptophan is absent from the CDR3, which likely points to a read error. The CDR3 DNA sequence: TGTGCCAGCAGCTTGGGCCTAGCGGGAGGAGAGACCCAGTACTCC. It translates to CASSLGLAGGETQYS. This rearrangement joins TRBV7-3 to TRBJ2-5, with TRBD2 matching 11 bases. V was pared by 3 bases and J by 4 bases, with 4 bases of the junction left unmatched. CDR1 and CDR2 from the germline V gene are SGHTA and FQGTGA. CDR3 length equals 15 residues.

This clone came up many times. The rearrangement uses TRBV12-3 or TRBV12-4 and TRBJ2-4; either TRBD1 or TRBD2 may fit D (5 bases each). Deletions cut 7 bases from V and 3 bases from J, with 25 bases between. This CDR3 has 18 residues. The CDR3 bases are TGTGCCAGCACTTTGGGGGACCCCTTTCTCCCTTTCAAAAACATTCAGTACTTC. Translating gives CASTLGDPFLPFKNIQYF.

This clone was seen ten or more times. V and J are TRBV3-1 and TRBJ2-5; the D is unclear. Germline V gene sequence: CDR1 LGHDT, CDR2 YNNKEL (reference sequence). The CDR3 loop spans 12 amino acids. Deletions cut 3 bases from V and 11 bases from J, with 13 bases between. CDR3 protein: CASSHADGPQYF. DNA for the CDR3: TGTGCCAGCAGCCACGCAGACGGGCCGCAGTACTTC.

This clone was detected a few times. This sequence joins TRBV5-1 and TRBJ2-3; tentative D call: TRBD2 (5 bases). V dropped 0 bases and J dropped 1 base, with 12 bases sitting between them. The CDR3 length is 16 residues. The V gene's germline CDR1 is SGHRS and CDR2 YFSETQ. The CDR3 sequence is CASSLAGTRGTDTQYF. For the CDR3, the DNA is TGCGCCAGCAGCTTGGCGGGAACGCGAGGCACAGATACGCAGTATTTT.

This clone has more than one count but fewer than ten. This may arise from a read error, as a much more abundant clone is one base away. CDR3 loop: CASSLRASPNERFF. CDR3 nucleotide sequence: TGCGCCAGCAGCTTAAGAGCCTCCCCCAATGAGCGGTTCTTC. The J gene is TRBJ2-1, the V gene TRBV5-1; no clear D gene. The germline V gene has CDR1 SGHRS and CDR2 YFSETQ. The CDR3 totals 14 residues.

This clone was detected many times. The V call is TRBV7-9, the J call TRBJ2-1, with a tentative D call TRBD2 (6 bases). Germline CDR1 is SEHNR and CDR2 is FQNEAQ (reference sequence). The germline V and J ends were trimmed by 2 bases and 15 bases, with 20 bases remaining between them. The CDR3 length is 14 residues. The CDR3 region has the DNA TGTGCCAGCAGCTTATACTCGGGGGTGGGAGTCTCGTTCTTC. Translating gives CASSLYSGVGVSFF.

This clone was seen at least ten times. The rearrangement uses TRBV7-3 and TRBJ2-7; TRBD2 aligns across 11 bases. The V gene end was trimmed by 4 bases and the J gene end by 7 bases; junction bases not matched to a gene: 6. Germline loops: CDR1 SGHTA, CDR2 FQGTGA. This CDR3 has 14 amino acids. The chain's CDR3 is CASSSLAGVAEQYF. The CDR3 region has the DNA TGTGCCAGCAGCTCACTAGCGGGAGTGGCAGAGCAGTACTTC.

The rearrangement uses TRBV6-1 and TRBJ1-1; D call uncertain. The germline V and J ends were trimmed by 4 bases and 3 bases, with 9 bases remaining between them. There are 13 residues in the CDR3. Germline lookup yields CDR1 MNHNS and CDR2 SASEGT. CDR3 DNA sequence: TGTGCCAGCAGTGGCTCGTGGGACACTGAAGCTTTCTTT. Translation: CASSGSWDTEAFF.

With respect to this clone: The sample carries other DNA sequences with the same CDR3. The genes are TRBV30 and TRBJ2-7; the match to TRBD1 covers 8 bases. CDR3 size: 15 residues. J lost 7 bases, V lost 0 bases, and 11 bases had no gene match. Germline CDR1 GTSNPN, CDR2 SVGIG (reference sequence). For the CDR3, the DNA is TGTGCCTGGAGTGTAACATCCGGACAGGGATCAGAGCAGTACTTC. Protein: CAWSVTSGQGSEQYF.

This clone has a count of ten or more. V usage is TRBV28 and J usage is TRBJ2-1; 12 bases align to TRBD1. CDR3 length: 15 amino acids. The ends lost 5 bases at V and 7 bases at J; junction bases unmatched: 6. Looked up from germline, CDR1 is MDHEN and CDR2 is SYDVKM. CDR3 in DNA: TGTGCCAGCAGTCCACCGGGACAGGGGGCTAATGAGCAGTTCTTC. As protein: CASSPPGQGANEQFF.

V and J are TRBV28 and TRBJ1-2; D possibly corresponds to TRBD1 (5 bases). Germline CDR1 MDHEN, CDR2 SYDVKM. V was cut by 6 bases and J by 0 bases, with 11 bases left in between. This CDR3 comprises 14 residues. The CDR3 sequence: CASSQGRTNYGYTF. In nucleotides, the CDR3 is TGTGCCAGCAGCCAGGGACGGACTAACTATGGCTACACCTTC.

This clone was observed at least ten times. The chain employs TRBV28 and TRBJ2-1, with D hard to call. The CDR3 is made up of 13 amino acids. Germline V CDR1 and CDR2: MDHEN, SYDVKM. Trimming stripped 10 bases from V and 3 bases from J, with 13 bases between. This chain's CDR3 is CATFEPNYNEQFF. The DNA of the CDR3 is TGTGCCACTTTTGAGCCGAACTACAATGAGCAGTTCTTC.

This clone was recorded many times. The J gene is TRBJ2-1, the V gene TRBV20-1, with 10 bases lining up with TRBD2. Germline CDR1 is DFQATT and CDR2 is SNEGSKA (reference sequence). The CDR3 contains 15 residues. Trimming took 4 bases from V and 4 from J; bases not matched to a gene: 7. This chain's CDR3 is CSATYPGLAYNEQFF. The CDR3 DNA follows: TGCAGTGCTACCTACCCGGGACTAGCGTACAATGAGCAGTTCTTC.

This clone was found once. One end of the junction does not line up with germline, which may come from a read error. This chain uses TRBV3-1 with TRBJ2-7, with 9 positions matching TRBD2. Per germline, CDR1 LGHDT and CDR2 YNNKEL (reference sequence). This CDR3 region has 16 residues. CDR3 coding DNA: TGTGCCAGCAGCCAAGCTTTGAGCGGGAGGTCGGACGAACAGTACTTC. This translates into CASSQALSGRSDEQYF.

This clone was counted many times. The sample has other DNA sequences that encode this CDR3 too. The chain uses TRBV2 and TRBJ2-1, with D unresolved. Germline V CDR1 and CDR2: SNHLY, FYNNEI. The CDR3 is 16 amino acids. V lost 3 bases to trimming and J lost 3 bases, with 15 bases between them. CDR3 in DNA: TGTGCCAGCAGTGAGGAAAGAAGGCGAGTCTACAATGAGCAGTTCTTC. Its protein product is CASSEERRRVYNEQFF.

This clone was found a few times. Being one base from a much bigger clone, this may be a read error. The gene calls are TRBV5-5 and TRBJ2-7; a weak D match, TRBD2 (6 bases). The V gene's germline CDR1 is SGHKS and CDR2 YYEKEE (reference sequence). V was pared by 6 bases and J by 5 bases, with 21 bases between. CDR3 length: 15 amino acids. The CDR3 region is CASIPLARGPDEQYF. CDR3 nucleotides: TGTGCCAGCATCCCTCTAGCGCGAGGGCCGGACGAGCAGTACTTC.

This clone was observed at least ten times. V gene TRBV7-8 combines with J gene TRBJ1-5; D uncertain. Germline CDR1 reads SGHVS; CDR2 reads FQNEAQ. V was shortened by 3 bases and J by 0 bases, with 3 bases between the two germline ends. The CDR3 consists of 13 residues. CDR3 residues: CASSFSSNQPQHF. Here the CDR3 DNA reads TGTGCCAGCAGCTTCAGTAGCAATCAGCCCCAGCATTTT.

There are a few counts of this clone. A much larger clonotype is one base distant, so this may be a read error. Other nucleotide sequences in the sample specify the same CDR3. The chain links TRBV7-9 to TRBJ2-7; weak D call: TRBD1 (6 bases). Deletions cut 5 bases from V and 7 bases from J, with 18 bases between. Germline V CDR1 and CDR2: SEHNR, FQNEAQ (reference sequence). The CDR3 has 14 residues. CDR3 amino acids: CASSTQTGVLEQYF. CDR3 nucleotide sequence: TGTGCCAGCAGCACCCAGACAGGTGTTCTGGAGCAGTACTTC.

The V and J genes are TRBV30 and TRBJ2-7, with 8 bases fitting TRBD2. The germline CDR1 and CDR2 sequences are GTSNPN and SVGIG (reference sequence). This CDR3 comprises 16 residues. V dropped 0 bases and J dropped 7; count of bases not matched to a gene: 14. CDR3 coding DNA: TGTGCCTGGAGTGTAGACATTCACGGACTAGCTGCGGAGCAGTACTTC. Amino acid sequence: CAWSVDIHGLAAEQYF.